One TCR beta chain is described in this entry. Its specificity is unknown. From germline, CDR1 is SQVTM and CDR2 ANQGSEA. The CDR3 runs 13 residues. The ends were cut back, 5 bases at V and 0 bases at J, with 11 bases in the middle. The data were obtained in a study of CD8 T cells in ankylosing spondylitis. General study results and limits: Earlier literature documents some of the motif variants in reactive arthritis synovial fluid and blood.

TCRdb processed the 5' RACE reads anew with MiXCR; each CDR3 protein has one entry. The sample includes some 250,000 distinct CDR3 sequences, roughly a quarter of them seen just once. Sequencing was carried out using blood, either unsorted or a sorted T cell fraction (not recorded which). This TCR was sampled from a male donor with ankylosing spondylitis or in good health (not recorded which). The V call is TRBV29-1, the J call TRBJ2-7; D gene unclear. CDR3 loop: CSVYGESSYEQYF. The CDR3 DNA reads TGCAGCGTTTATGGCGAAAGCTCCTACGAGCAGTACTTC.